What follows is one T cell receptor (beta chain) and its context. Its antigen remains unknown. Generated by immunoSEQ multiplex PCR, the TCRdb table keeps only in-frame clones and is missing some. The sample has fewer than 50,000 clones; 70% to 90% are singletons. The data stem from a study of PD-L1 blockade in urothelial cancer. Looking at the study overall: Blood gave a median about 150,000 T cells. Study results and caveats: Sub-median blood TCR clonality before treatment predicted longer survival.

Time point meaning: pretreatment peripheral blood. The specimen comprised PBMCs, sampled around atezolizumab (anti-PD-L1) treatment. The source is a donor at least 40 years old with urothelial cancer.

The DNA for the CDR3 is TGTGCCACCAGCAGAGACGGGGGGATTAGTGAAAAACTGTTTTTT. Amino acids: CATSRDGGISEKLFF. The V gene is TRBV15, the J gene TRBJ1-4; weak D call: TRBD1 (5 bases). The CDR3 extends over 15 amino acids. Germline loops: CDR1 LNHNV, CDR2 YYDKDF (reference sequence). With 0 bases removed from V and 7 bases from J, the gap between germline ends came to 12 bases.